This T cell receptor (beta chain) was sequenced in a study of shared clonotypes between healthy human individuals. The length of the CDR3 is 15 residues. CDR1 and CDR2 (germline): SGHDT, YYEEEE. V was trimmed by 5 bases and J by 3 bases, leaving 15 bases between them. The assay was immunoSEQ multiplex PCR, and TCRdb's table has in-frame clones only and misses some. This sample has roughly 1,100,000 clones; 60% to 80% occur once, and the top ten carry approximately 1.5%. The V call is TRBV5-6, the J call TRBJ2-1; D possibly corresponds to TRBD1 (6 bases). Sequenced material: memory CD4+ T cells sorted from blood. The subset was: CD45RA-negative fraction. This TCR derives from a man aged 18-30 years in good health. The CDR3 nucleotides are TGTGCCAGCAGGTTCAGGACAGTTTACTACAATGAGCAGTTCTTC. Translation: CASRFRTVYYNEQFF.